One sample yielded the 27 T cell receptor beta chains listed below, sequenced in a study of blood T cell repertoires in COVID-19. Method: immunoSEQ multiplex PCR; TCRdb's copy keeps in-frame clones and lacks some. Found here are 140,000 or so clones, roughly 84% of them singletons; the top ten hold approximately 2.5%. Sequencing input: peripheral blood. The receptors shown here come from a human donor with acute or convalescent COVID-19. The donor label of this sample is uncertain.

The rearrangement links TRBV6-5 to TRBJ2-7, with a weak D call TRBD1 (5 bases). This CDR3 contains 14 residues. With 4 bases removed from V and 3 bases from J, the gap between germline ends came to 13 bases. Germline-derived CDR1 and CDR2 are MNHEY and SVGAGI. In nucleotides, the CDR3 is TGTGCCAGCAGTTCCGAAAGGGGTCTCTACGAGCAGTACTTC. It yields the protein CASSSERGLYEQYF.

V gene TRBV19 combines with J gene TRBJ1-2; a weak D match, TRBD1 (6 bases). Germline V gene sequence: CDR1 LNHDA, CDR2 SQIVND (reference sequence). CDR3 size: 14 residues. The V end was cut by 1 base, the J end by 3 bases, with 9 bases between. The DNA for the CDR3 is TGTGCCAGTAGTATAGCCGCAGGGGACTATGGCTACACCTTC. This sequence encodes CASSIAAGDYGYTF.

The chain carries TRBV2 and TRBJ1-1; no definite D call. Germline V gene lookup returns CDR1 SNHLY and CDR2 FYNNEI. The CDR3 spans 12 residues. V lost 2 bases, J lost 3 bases, and 4 bases lay in between. The CDR3 coding sequence is TGTGCCAGCAGTGAACAGGACACTGAAGCTTTCTTT. Protein: CASSEQDTEAFF.

The chain carries TRBV7-6 and TRBJ1-4; possibly TRBD1 for D (5 bases). The CDR3 consists of 15 residues. Trimming took 5 bases from V and 10 from J, leaving 20 bases between them. Germline V gene data show CDR1 as SGHVS and CDR2 as FNYEAQ. The CDR3 sequence: CASSPGGAGSGKLFF. The CDR3 nucleotides are TGTGCCAGCAGCCCCGGGGGAGCAGGGTCGGGAAAACTGTTTTTT.

This chain links TRBV3-1 (or the pseudogene TRBV3-2) with TRBJ2-7; D unclear. Germline values: CDR1 LGHDT, CDR2 YNNKEL (reference sequence). Trimming took off 5 bases at V and 1 base at J, with 3 bases between the two ends. The CDR3 is 11 amino acids. The CDR3 nucleotides are TGTGCCAGCAGCACTTCCTACGAGCAGTACTTC. Translation: CASSTSYEQYF.

The chain is built from TRBV29-1 and TRBJ1-1, with 7 bases aligning to TRBD1. CDR3 length equals 12 residues. V lost 6 bases to trimming and J lost 6 bases; unmatched junction nucleotides: 7. Germline V gene data show CDR1 as SQVTM and CDR2 as ANQGSEA. For the CDR3, the DNA is TGCAGCGTAACAGGGGACCTTCCTGAAGCTTTCTTT. Its protein is CSVTGDLPEAFF.

The V call is TRBV30, the J call TRBJ2-5; D remains unclear. CDR1 GTSNPN and CDR2 SVGIG come from the germline V gene (reference sequence). The CDR3 spans 15 residues. V lost 2 bases and J 4 bases, leaving 17 bases between the germline ends. The CDR3 is CAWSPTRRSPETQYF. The CDR3 DNA follows: TGTGCCTGGAGTCCGACAAGGCGTTCTCCAGAGACCCAGTACTTC.

V and J are TRBV19 and TRBJ2-5; 7 nucleotides match TRBD2. This CDR3 region has 13 residues. Germline V lookup: CDR1 LNHDA, CDR2 SQIVND (reference sequence). J lost 5 bases, V lost 6 bases, and 6 bases had no gene match. The CDR3 here is CASRLAMTETQYF. CDR3 DNA: TGTGCCAGTAGACTAGCGATGACGGAGACCCAGTACTTC.

The chain couples TRBV4-1 to TRBJ2-2, with 9 bases matching TRBD2. With V trimmed by 5 bases and J by 0 bases, 4 bases remained unmatched. This CDR3 contains 16 residues. Per germline, CDR1 MGHRA and CDR2 YSYEKL. For the CDR3, the DNA is TGCGCCAGCAGCGACCTAGCGGGGTCGAACACCGGGGAGCTGTTTTTT. This codes for CASSDLAGSNTGELFF.

The chain employs TRBV28 and TRBJ1-5, with 7 bases fitting TRBD1. The CDR3 runs 17 residues. Germline V gives CDR1 MDHEN, CDR2 SYDVKM. The V and J ends lost 5 bases and 0 bases, in that order; junction bases with no gene match: 10. The CDR3 loop is CASSTPGQTISNQPQHF. The CDR3 bases are TGTGCCAGCAGTACTCCGGGACAGACTATTAGCAATCAGCCCCAGCATTTT.

The V call is TRBV2, the J call TRBJ2-2; 9 nucleotides agree with TRBD1. Per the germline V gene, CDR1 is SNHLY and CDR2 is FYNNEI. CDR3 length: 16 amino acids. J gave up 6 bases and V 6 bases, and 11 bases lay outside the gene matches. CDR3 nucleotides: TGTGCCAGCAGGAGCCTGGGACAGGGATATTCCGGGGAGCTGTTTTTT. This encodes CASRSLGQGYSGELFF. Drawing the rest from reference TRBV2 and TRBJ2-2, the complete variable domain is EPEVTQTPSHQVTQMGQEVILRCVPISNHLYFYWYRQILGQKVEFLVSFYNNEISEKSEIFDDQFSVERPDGSNFTLKIRSTKLEDSAMYFCASRSLGQGYSGELFFGEGSRLTVL.

This clone was found a few times. The V and J genes are TRBV10-3 and TRBJ1-1; 8 nucleotides align to TRBD1. CDR1 is ENHRY, CDR2 SYGVKD, per germline. The J segment lost 1 base and the V segment lost 3 bases, leaving 4 bases of the junction unmatched. The CDR3 sequence is 15 residues long. The CDR3 coding sequence is TGTGCCATCAGTGACTCAGGGGGCCCGAACACTGAAGCTTTCTTT. Protein product: CAISDSGGPNTEAFF.

This sequence joins TRBV18 and TRBJ2-1; 8 bases are a match to TRBD2. V gave up 8 bases and J gave up 4 bases; unmatched junction bases: 7. In germline, CDR1 is KGHSH, CDR2 LQKENI. CDR3 size: 14 residues. The CDR3 is CASQRVAGYNEQFF. The CDR3 nucleotides are TGTGCCAGCCAACGGGTAGCGGGGTACAATGAGCAGTTCTTC.

This clone came up once. The CDR3 nucleotides read TGTGCCAGCAGTTACTCGTTTTGGGGCAACCGGGACACTGAAGCTTTCTTT. Translating it yields CASSYSFWGNRDTEAFF. The J gene is TRBJ1-1, the V gene TRBV6-2 or TRBV6-3; D might be TRBD1 (5 bases). CDR1 is MNHEY and CDR2 is SVGEGT in the germline V gene. CDR3 length: 17 residues. The V end lost 0 bases, the J end lost 3 bases, and 17 bases lay between the germline ends.

J is TRBJ2-3 and V is TRBV4-3; D might be TRBD2 (8 bases). Trimming stripped 0 bases from V and 3 bases from J, with 19 bases between. Germline assignment: CDR1 LGHNA and CDR2 YSLEER. CDR3 size: 18 residues. The CDR3 region is CASSQEDRAGGLTDTQYF. The CDR3 nucleotides are TGCGCCAGCAGCCAAGAAGACAGGGCGGGGGGCCTGACAGATACGCAGTATTTT.

The V gene is TRBV6-4, the J gene TRBJ2-3, with a tentative D call TRBD1 (5 bases). This CDR3 has 12 residues. The germline gives CDR1 MRHNA, CDR2 SNTAGT. Trimming removed 0 bases from V and 12 bases from J, with 10 bases in between. CDR3 bases: TGTGCCAGCAGTGACTCGGCAGGGCCCCAGTATTTT. Encoded protein: CASSDSAGPQYF.

This chain links TRBV30 with TRBJ1-2; possibly TRBD1 for D (5 bases). V lost 5 bases to trimming and J lost 8 bases, with 18 bases between them. The CDR3 sequence is 13 residues long. CDR1 is GTSNPN, CDR2 SVGIG, per germline (reference sequence). The CDR3 coding sequence is TGTGCCTGGGCTAGAGACAGAACCACCGGCTACACCTTC. Protein: CAWARDRTTGYTF.

The chain carries TRBV6-5 and TRBJ1-1; D remains unclear. The CDR3 covers 16 residues. From germline, CDR1 is MNHEY and CDR2 SVGAGI. Trimming took off 4 bases at V and 0 bases at J, with 15 bases between the two ends. This CDR3 is CASSSPTGGMNTEAFF. CDR3 nucleotide sequence: TGTGCCAGCAGTTCCCCCACCGGAGGCATGAACACTGAAGCTTTCTTT.

V usage is TRBV29-1 and J usage is TRBJ2-3; 10 bases are shared with TRBD2. The CDR3 has 17 amino acids. After removal of 7 bases from V and 2 bases from J, the junction contained 15 bases not matched to a gene. CDR1 and CDR2 (germline): SQVTM, ANQGSEA. The CDR3 nucleotides read TGCAGCGCCCGGGGGCTAGCGGGAGAGGGGAACACAGATACGCAGTATTTT. It is translated as CSARGLAGEGNTDTQYF.

The V gene is TRBV7-2, the J gene TRBJ2-4, with D hard to call. Germline lookup yields CDR1 SGHTA and CDR2 FQGNSA. CDR3 length equals 16 residues. The V end was cut by 2 bases, the J end by 9 bases, with 20 bases between. CDR3 loop: CASSLSGGSPPSIQYF. As DNA, the CDR3 is TGTGCCAGCAGCTTATCCGGTGGCTCTCCCCCTAGCATTCAGTACTTC.

The J gene is TRBJ2-7, the V gene TRBV21-1; TRBD2, the table's D call, was not compared with the DNA. TRBV21-1 is noted as a pseudogene. CDR3 length: 21 amino acids. For the CDR3, the DNA is TGTGCCAGCAGCAAAGGGCCTGGACCTAGGGGACTAGCGGGGCCCCCCTACGAGCAGTACGTC. This gives the protein CASSKGPGPRGLAGPPYEQYV.

This clone was detected once. The chain carries TRBV11-2 and TRBJ2-5; 10 bases map to TRBD2. Germline loops: CDR1 SGHAT, CDR2 FQNNGV. The junction had 4 bases not matched to a gene; V was cut back by 2 bases and J by 1 base. CDR3 size: 16 residues. The CDR3 sequence: CASSLLVAGGQETQYF. CDR3 in DNA: TGTGCCAGCAGCTTACTCGTAGCGGGAGGCCAAGAGACCCAGTACTTC.

The chain combines TRBV19 with TRBJ2-3; D is possibly TRBD2 (5 bases). CDR1 and CDR2 from the germline V gene are LNHDA and SQIVND (reference sequence). The CDR3 consists of 16 residues. V was trimmed by 6 bases and J by 2 bases, leaving 18 bases between them. CDR3 sequence: CASRSVGMTFTDTQYF. The CDR3 DNA follows: TGTGCCAGTAGGTCGGTCGGGATGACCTTCACAGATACGCAGTATTTT.

This sequence joins TRBV19 and TRBJ2-1; D possibly corresponds to TRBD2 (5 bases). Trimming cost V 0 bases and J 4 bases, with 13 bases left between them. This CDR3 has 16 residues. The V gene's germline CDR1 is LNHDA and CDR2 SQIVND (reference sequence). The CDR3, as DNA: TGTGCCAGTAGTATAGAGCCCATGGCGGGTTACAATGAGCAGTTCTTC. It codes for CASSIEPMAGYNEQFF.

V usage is TRBV30 and J usage is TRBJ1-5, with 12 nucleotides matching TRBD1. The CDR3 runs to 14 residues. V gave up 3 bases and J gave up 6 bases; unmatched junction bases: 3. CDR1 and CDR2 from the germline V gene are GTSNPN and SVGIG (reference sequence). The CDR3, as DNA: TGTGCCTGGAGGGGGACAGGGGGCATTCAGCCCCAGCATTTT. Encoded protein: CAWRGTGGIQPQHF. Based on the CDR3 plus reference TRBV30 and TRBJ1-5, the full variable domain is SQTIHQWPATLVQPVGSPLSLECTVEGTSNPNLYWYRQAAGRGLQLLFYSVGIGQISSEVPQNLSASRPQDRQFILSSKKLLLSDSGFYLCAWRGTGGIQPQHFGDGTRLSIL.

CDR3 loop: CASSLVSGGTSPLHF. CDR3 sequence (DNA): TGTGCCAGCAGCTTAGTATCGGGGGGTACTTCACCCCTCCACTTT. The chain is built from TRBV7-8 and TRBJ1-6; maybe TRBD1 (5 bases). Germline-derived CDR1 and CDR2 are SGHVS and FQNEAQ. Trimming shortened V by 1 base and J by 9 bases, and 13 bases separated the two germline ends. The CDR3 is 15 residues long.

V is TRBV6-2 or TRBV6-3 and J is TRBJ1-2, with D perhaps matching TRBD1 (6 bases). The CDR3 covers 13 residues. Trimming stripped 4 bases from V and 4 bases from J, with 10 bases between. CDR1 and CDR2 (germline): MNHEY, SVGEGT. In nucleotides, the CDR3 is TGTGCCAGCAGTTTGGACAGCTTCTATGGCTACACCTTC. It encodes CASSLDSFYGYTF.